The source of this T cell receptor beta chain is a study of T-cell reconstitution after alpha-beta-depleted transplantation in children. Germline CDR1 and CDR2: ENHRY and SYGVKD. Deletions cut 7 bases from V and 4 bases from J, with 26 bases between. This CDR3 region has 19 residues. The TCRbeta library was prepared with unique molecular identifiers. TCRdb itself ran the PCR reads through MiXCR, one entry per CDR3 protein. The top ten hold about 6.2% of the sample, which has approximately 240,000 distinct CDR3 sequences, 8% to 9.5% seen once. The starting material was PBMCs from the stem cell graft donor, obtained from the stem cell graft. The chain recombines TRBV10-3 with TRBJ2-6, with unresolved D. The receptor was isolated from a human donor who donated a stem cell graft to a child with acute lymphoblastic leukemia. This CDR3 is CAINLQRNMTETGANVLTF. The CDR3 nucleotides are TGTGCCATCAATCTTCAGAGGAACATGACGGAGACCGGGGCCAACGTCCTGACTTTC.